What follows are 17 T cell receptor beta chains derived from one specimen sequenced in a study of blood T cell repertoires in COVID-19. TCRdb keeps only in-frame clones here, not all; method: immunoSEQ multiplex PCR. The repertoire holds tens of thousands of clones, with over 75% as singletons. Sequencing was done on a sample of peripheral blood. These receptors all stem from a human donor in a cohort sampled during active COVID-19.

This clone was counted a few times. The gene calls are TRBV6-5 and TRBJ1-5, with TRBD1 identical over 9 bases. Germline V CDR1 and CDR2: MNHEY, SVGAGI. With 7 bases clipped from V and 7 bases from J, the junction kept 8 bases outside the gene matches. This CDR3 contains 14 residues. CDR3 sequence: CASIRDRAGQPQHF. As DNA, the CDR3 is TGTGCCAGCATCCGGGACAGGGCGGGCCAGCCCCAGCATTTT.

A single count supports this clone. The rearrangement links TRBV5-1 to TRBJ2-7, with D possibly being TRBD1 (6 bases). This CDR3 is built from 13 residues. V gave up 5 bases and J gave up 5 bases, with 14 bases separating them. Germline CDR1 and CDR2: SGHRS and YFSETQ. The CDR3 coding sequence is TGCGCCAGCAGGCTTACCACAGGGAACGAGCAGTACTTC. Translated: CASRLTTGNEQYF.

The genes are TRBV12-3 or TRBV12-4 and TRBJ1-4; TRBD1 might be the D (5 bases). The CDR3 contains 13 residues. The ends were cut back, 7 bases at V and 4 bases at J, with 10 bases in the middle. The CDR3: CASKDSYNEKLFF. The CDR3 DNA follows: TGTGCCAGCAAAGACAGCTATAATGAAAAACTGTTTTTT.

The rearrangement uses TRBV19 and TRBJ1-2; D perhaps matches TRBD1 (6 bases). V lost 3 bases, J lost 4 bases, and 18 bases lay in between. The CDR3 sequence is 16 residues long. CDR1 is LNHDA, CDR2 SQIVND, per germline (reference sequence). Written as DNA, the CDR3 is TGTGCCAGTAGTATCAAGAGGGACACGGGTGGCTATGGCTACACCTTC. Residues: CASSIKRDTGGYGYTF.

This clone has more than one count but fewer than ten. This chain links TRBV29-1 with TRBJ1-1; 10 positions agree with TRBD1. Per germline, CDR1 SQVTM and CDR2 ANQGSEA. V dropped 6 bases and J dropped 1; count of bases not matched to a gene: 2. This CDR3 has 13 residues. This CDR3 is CSVRQGANTEAFF. The CDR3 nucleotides are TGCAGCGTACGACAGGGGGCGAACACTGAAGCTTTCTTT.

The chain couples TRBV6-2 or TRBV6-3 to TRBJ1-1; TRBD1 might be the D (6 bases). V was trimmed by 3 bases and J by 0 bases, leaving 17 bases between them. The germline V gene encodes CDR1 MNHEY and CDR2 SVGEGT. The CDR3 has 17 amino acids. The DNA of the CDR3 is TGTGCCAGCAGTTATAATGTCAGACAGGCCCTGAACACTGAAGCTTTCTTT. Its translation: CASSYNVRQALNTEAFF.

The J gene is TRBJ2-7, the V gene TRBV5-4; the D is unclear. V was trimmed by 4 bases and J by 1 base, leaving 9 bases between them. CDR3 size: 13 residues. From germline, CDR1 is SGHNT and CDR2 YYREEE (reference sequence). The chain's CDR3 is CASSDRLSYEQYF. The CDR3 DNA sequence: TGTGCCAGCAGCGATAGATTGTCCTACGAGCAGTACTTC.

The chain links TRBV12-3 or TRBV12-4 to TRBJ1-2; no clear D gene. The V and J ends lost 2 bases and 7 bases respectively, with 8 bases between them. CDR3 length: 12 amino acids. CDR3 sequence reads: CASSLPGFGYTF. Written as DNA, the CDR3 is TGTGCCAGCAGTTTACCCGGTTTTGGCTACACCTTC.

This chain connects TRBV7-2 to TRBJ2-7, with unresolved D. Deletions cut 1 base from V and 1 base from J, with 5 bases between. Germline assignment: CDR1 SGHTA and CDR2 FQGNSA. CDR3 length equals 13 residues. The CDR3 spells CASSLGRSYEQYF. The CDR3 DNA reads TGTGCCAGCAGCTTAGGCCGGTCCTACGAGCAGTACTTC.

This chain links TRBV29-1 with TRBJ1-1, with no clear D. This CDR3 is 14 amino acids long. Germline CDR1 is SQVTM and CDR2 is ANQGSEA. Trimming shortened V by 6 bases and J by 4 bases, and 18 bases separated the two germline ends. The CDR3 here is CSVGWGSGATEAFF. In nucleotides, the CDR3 is TGCAGCGTCGGGTGGGGTTCGGGAGCCACTGAAGCTTTCTTT.

The rearrangement joins TRBV4-3 to TRBJ2-7, with 8 positions matching TRBD1. V shed 1 base and J 4 bases; nucleotides not matched to a gene: 6. Looked up from germline, CDR1 is LGHNA and CDR2 is YSLEER. The CDR3 has 15 residues. CDR3 in amino acids: CASSQVRGTGYEQYF. DNA for the CDR3: TGCGCCAGCAGCCAAGTAAGGGGGACAGGTTACGAGCAGTACTTC.

V and J are TRBV11-3 and TRBJ2-1; 14 bases fit TRBD2. This CDR3 spans 17 amino acids. From germline, CDR1 is SGHNT and CDR2 YENEEA. The V and J ends lost 2 bases and 6 bases, in that order; junction bases with no gene match: 6. CDR3 amino acids: CASSLIGLAGGINEQFF. CDR3 sequence (DNA): TGTGCCAGCAGCTTAATCGGACTAGCGGGGGGCATCAATGAGCAGTTCTTC. Drawing the rest from reference TRBV11-3 and TRBJ2-1, the complete variable domain is EAGVVQSPRYKIIEKKQPVAFWCNPISGHNTLYWYLQNLGQGPELLIRYENEEAVDDSQLPKDRFSAERLKGVDSTLKIQPAELGDSAVYLCASSLIGLAGGINEQFFGPGTRLTVL.

This clone has just a few counts. V gene TRBV23-1 combines with J gene TRBJ2-7, with 7 nucleotides matching TRBD1. TRBV23-1 is an open reading frame, and its role is uncertain. V shed 0 bases, J shed 3 bases, and the junction held 5 bases outside the gene matches. There are 15 residues in the CDR3. The chain's CDR3 is CASSQSPGGSYEQYF. The CDR3 bases are TGCGCCAGCAGTCAATCGCCAGGGGGTAGCTACGAGCAGTACTTC.

The rearrangement uses TRBV30 and TRBJ2-7, with 11 bases identical to TRBD1. The germline V gene has CDR1 GTSNPN and CDR2 SVGIG (reference sequence). V was pared by 3 bases and J by 5 bases, with 6 bases of the junction left unmatched. The CDR3 covers 14 residues. Here the CDR3 reads CAWSLGQGGNEQYF. The CDR3 DNA is TGTGCCTGGAGCTTGGGACAGGGGGGCAACGAGCAGTACTTC.

J is TRBJ2-5 and V is TRBV11-2, with no clear D. Germline V CDR1 and CDR2: SGHAT, FQNNGV. V was cut by 6 bases and J by 2 bases, with 10 bases left in between. This CDR3 has 13 residues. In DNA form, the CDR3 reads TGTGCCAGCAGTCGGGTAGTACAAGAGACCCAGTACTTC. Amino acids: CASSRVVQETQYF.

J is TRBJ1-1 and V is TRBV4-2; possible D gene TRBD1, 5 bases. CDR1 is LGHNA and CDR2 is YNFKEQ in the germline V gene. CDR3 length equals 14 residues. V was shortened by 0 bases and J by 5 bases, with 10 bases between the two germline ends. CDR3 in amino acids: CASSQDSGVTEAFF. In DNA, the CDR3 is TGTGCCAGCAGCCAAGATTCGGGGGTTACTGAAGCTTTCTTT.

The J gene is TRBJ2-5, the V gene TRBV7-9; D possibly corresponds to TRBD1 (5 bases). Trimming cost V 5 bases and J 10 bases, with 14 bases left between them. The CDR3 runs 12 residues. Looked up from germline, CDR1 is SEHNR and CDR2 is FQNEAQ (reference sequence). The CDR3 sequence: CASSPIGADQYF. The DNA of the CDR3 is TGTGCCAGCAGCCCCATAGGGGCGGACCAGTACTTC.